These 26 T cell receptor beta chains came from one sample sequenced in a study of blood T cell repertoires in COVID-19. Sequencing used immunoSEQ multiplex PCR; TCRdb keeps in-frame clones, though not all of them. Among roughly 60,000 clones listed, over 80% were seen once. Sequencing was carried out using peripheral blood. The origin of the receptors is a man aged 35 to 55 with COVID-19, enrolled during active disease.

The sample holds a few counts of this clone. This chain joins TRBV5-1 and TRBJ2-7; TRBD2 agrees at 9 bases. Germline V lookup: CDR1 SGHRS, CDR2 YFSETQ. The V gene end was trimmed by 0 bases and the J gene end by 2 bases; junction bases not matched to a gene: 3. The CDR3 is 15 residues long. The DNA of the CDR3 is TGCGCCAGCAGCTTGGGCGGGGGGGCCGCCTACGAGCAGTACTTC. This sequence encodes CASSLGGGAAYEQYF.

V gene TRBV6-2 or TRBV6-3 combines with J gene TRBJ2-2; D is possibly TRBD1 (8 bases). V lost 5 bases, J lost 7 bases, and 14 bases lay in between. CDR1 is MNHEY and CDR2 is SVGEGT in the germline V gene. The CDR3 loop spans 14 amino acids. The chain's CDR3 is CASSGQGGVGELFF. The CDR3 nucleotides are TGTGCCAGCAGTGGACAGGGAGGGGTCGGGGAGCTGTTTTTT.

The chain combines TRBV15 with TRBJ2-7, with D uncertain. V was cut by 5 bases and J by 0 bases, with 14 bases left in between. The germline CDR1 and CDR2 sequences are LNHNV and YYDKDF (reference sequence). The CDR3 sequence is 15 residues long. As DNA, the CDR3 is TGTGCCACCAGCGATAGCCTGAATTCCTCCTACGAGCAGTACTTC. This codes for CATSDSLNSSYEQYF. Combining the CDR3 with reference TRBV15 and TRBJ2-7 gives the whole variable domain DAMVIQNPRYQVTQFGKPVTLSCSQTLNHNVMYWYQQKSSQAPKLLFHYYDKDFNNEADTPDNFQSRRPNTSFCFLDIRSPGLGDTAMYLCATSDSLNSSYEQYFGPGTRLTVT.

CDR3 in DNA: TGTGCCAGCAGCCCCTCGGTGGGGGGGCTGGAAGAGACCCAGTACTTC. Translating it yields CASSPSVGGLEETQYF. This chain links TRBV9 with TRBJ2-5; D may be TRBD2 (7 bases). CDR1 is SGDLS, CDR2 YYNGEE, per germline. Trimming stripped 4 bases from V and 3 bases from J, with 19 bases between. The CDR3 is made up of 16 amino acids.

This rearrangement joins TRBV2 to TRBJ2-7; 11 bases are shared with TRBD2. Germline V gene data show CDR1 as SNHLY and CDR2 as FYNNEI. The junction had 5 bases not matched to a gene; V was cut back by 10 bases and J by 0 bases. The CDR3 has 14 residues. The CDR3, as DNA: TGTGCCACCCCGGGACTAGCGGTCTCCTACGAGCAGTACTTC. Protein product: CATPGLAVSYEQYF.

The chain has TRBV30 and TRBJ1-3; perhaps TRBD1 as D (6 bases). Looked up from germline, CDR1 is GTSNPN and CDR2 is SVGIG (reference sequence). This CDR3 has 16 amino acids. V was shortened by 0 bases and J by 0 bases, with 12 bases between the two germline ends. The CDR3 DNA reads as TGTGCCTGGAGTGTACAGGGTTTCAGCTCTGGAAACACCATATATTTT. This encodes CAWSVQGFSSGNTIYF.

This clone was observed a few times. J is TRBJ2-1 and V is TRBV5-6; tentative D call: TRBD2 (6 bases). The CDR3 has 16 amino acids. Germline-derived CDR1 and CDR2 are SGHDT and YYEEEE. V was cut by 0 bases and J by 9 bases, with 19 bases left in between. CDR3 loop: CASSLERGLGGGEQFF. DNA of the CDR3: TGTGCCAGCAGCTTGGAAAGGGGTCTGGGGGGAGGTGAGCAGTTCTTC.

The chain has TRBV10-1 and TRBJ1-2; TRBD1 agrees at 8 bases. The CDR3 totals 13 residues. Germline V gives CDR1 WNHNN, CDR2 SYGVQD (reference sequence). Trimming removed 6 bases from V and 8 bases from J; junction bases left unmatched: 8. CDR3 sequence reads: CASSLDRAGGYTF. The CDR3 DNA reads TGCGCCAGCAGCCTGGACAGGGCGGGCGGCTACACCTTC.

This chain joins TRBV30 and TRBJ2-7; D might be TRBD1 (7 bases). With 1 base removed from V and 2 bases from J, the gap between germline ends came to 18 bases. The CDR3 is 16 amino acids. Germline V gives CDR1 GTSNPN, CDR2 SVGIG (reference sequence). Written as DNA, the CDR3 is TGTGCCTGGAGTGGATGGATGACAGGGAGGACCTACGAGCAGTACTTC. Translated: CAWSGWMTGRTYEQYF.

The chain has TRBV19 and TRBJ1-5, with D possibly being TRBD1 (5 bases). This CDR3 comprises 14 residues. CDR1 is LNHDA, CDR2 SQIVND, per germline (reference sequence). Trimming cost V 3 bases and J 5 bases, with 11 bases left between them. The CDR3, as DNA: TGTGCCAGTAGTATCCAGGGTTCCGATCAGCCCCAGCATTTT. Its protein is CASSIQGSDQPQHF.

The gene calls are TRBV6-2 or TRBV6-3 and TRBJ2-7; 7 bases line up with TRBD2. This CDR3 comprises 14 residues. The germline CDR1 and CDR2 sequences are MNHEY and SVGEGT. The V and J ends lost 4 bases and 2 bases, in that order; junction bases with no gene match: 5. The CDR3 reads CASSSSSGPYEQYF. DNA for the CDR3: TGTGCCAGCAGTTCCTCTAGCGGACCCTACGAGCAGTACTTC.

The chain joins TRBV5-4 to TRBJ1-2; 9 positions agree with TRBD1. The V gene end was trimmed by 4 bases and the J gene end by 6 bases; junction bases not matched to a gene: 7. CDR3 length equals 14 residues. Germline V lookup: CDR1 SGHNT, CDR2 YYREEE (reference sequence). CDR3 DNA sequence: TGTGCCAGCAGCCGGACAGGGGAAGGCAATGGCTACACCTTC. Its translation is CASSRTGEGNGYTF. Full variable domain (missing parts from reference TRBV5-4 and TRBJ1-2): ETGVTQSPTHLIKTRGQQVTLRCSSQSGHNTVSWYQQALGQGPQFIFQYYREEENGRGNFPPRFSGLQFPNYSSELNVNALELDDSALYLCASSRTGEGNGYTFGSGTRLTVV.

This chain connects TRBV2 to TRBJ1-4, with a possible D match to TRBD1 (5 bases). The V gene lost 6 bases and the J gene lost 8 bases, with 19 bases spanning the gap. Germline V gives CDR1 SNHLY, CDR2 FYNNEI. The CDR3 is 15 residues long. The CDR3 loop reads CASRVDRDIGEKLFF. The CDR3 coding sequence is TGTGCCAGCAGGGTTGACAGAGACATAGGGGAAAAACTGTTTTTT.

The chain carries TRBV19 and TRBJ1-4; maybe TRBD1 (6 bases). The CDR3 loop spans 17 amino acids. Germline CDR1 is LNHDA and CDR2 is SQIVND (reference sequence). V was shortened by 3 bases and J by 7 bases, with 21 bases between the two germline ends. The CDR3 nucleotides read TGTGCCAGTAGTATTGGCATAGCGGGGGCCGGGAGTGAAAAACTGTTTTTT. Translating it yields CASSIGIAGAGSEKLFF.

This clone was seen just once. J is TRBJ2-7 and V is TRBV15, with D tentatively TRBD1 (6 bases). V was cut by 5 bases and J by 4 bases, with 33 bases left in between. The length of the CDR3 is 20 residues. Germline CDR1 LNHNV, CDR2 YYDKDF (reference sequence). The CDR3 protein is CATSSTLGHTTGPQPYEQYF. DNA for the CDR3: TGTGCCACCAGCTCTACATTGGGACATACAACGGGGCCCCAACCTTACGAGCAGTACTTC.

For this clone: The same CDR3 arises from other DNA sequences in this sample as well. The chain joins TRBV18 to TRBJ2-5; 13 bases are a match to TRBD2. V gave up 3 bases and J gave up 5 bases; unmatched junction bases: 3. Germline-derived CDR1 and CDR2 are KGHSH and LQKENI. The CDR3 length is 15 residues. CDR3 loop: CASSPPGLAGETQYF. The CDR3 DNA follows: TGTGCCAGCTCACCCCCGGGACTAGCGGGGGAGACCCAGTACTTC.

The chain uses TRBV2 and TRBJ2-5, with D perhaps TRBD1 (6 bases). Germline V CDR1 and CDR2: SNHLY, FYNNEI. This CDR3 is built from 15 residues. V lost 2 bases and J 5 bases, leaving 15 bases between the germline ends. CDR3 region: CASSERGRGGETQYF. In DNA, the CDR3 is TGTGCCAGCAGTGAAAGGGGCAGGGGTGGGGAGACCCAGTACTTC.

The CDR3 here is CASSPPNRKSGTGRNSPLHF. The CDR3 nucleotides read TGTGCCAGCTCACCACCTAATCGCAAGTCCGGGACAGGGAGAAATTCACCCCTCCACTTT. The chain employs TRBV18 and TRBJ1-6; 9 positions match TRBD1. Unmatched junction bases numbered 16, after V lost 0 bases and J lost 7 bases. Germline CDR1 is KGHSH and CDR2 is LQKENI. This CDR3 is built from 20 residues.

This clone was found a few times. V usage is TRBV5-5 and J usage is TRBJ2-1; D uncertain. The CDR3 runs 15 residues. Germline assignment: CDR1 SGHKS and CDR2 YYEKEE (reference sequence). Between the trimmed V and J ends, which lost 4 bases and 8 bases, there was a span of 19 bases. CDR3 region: CASSHGPIPPDEQFF. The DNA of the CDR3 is TGTGCCAGCAGCCATGGGCCGATCCCCCCCGATGAGCAGTTCTTC.

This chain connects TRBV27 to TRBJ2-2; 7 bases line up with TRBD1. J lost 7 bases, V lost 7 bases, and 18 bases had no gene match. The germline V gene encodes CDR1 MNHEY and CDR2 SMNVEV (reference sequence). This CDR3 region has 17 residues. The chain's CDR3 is CASTRPRQGEVVGELFF. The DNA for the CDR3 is TGTGCCAGCACCCGACCCCGACAGGGAGAAGTGGTCGGGGAGCTGTTTTTT.

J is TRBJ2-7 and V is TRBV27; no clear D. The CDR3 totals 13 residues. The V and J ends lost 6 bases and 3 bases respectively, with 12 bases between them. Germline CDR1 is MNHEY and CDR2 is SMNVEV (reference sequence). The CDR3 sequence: CASSPLSFYEQYF. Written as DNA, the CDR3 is TGTGCCAGCAGCCCTCTATCATTCTACGAGCAGTACTTC.

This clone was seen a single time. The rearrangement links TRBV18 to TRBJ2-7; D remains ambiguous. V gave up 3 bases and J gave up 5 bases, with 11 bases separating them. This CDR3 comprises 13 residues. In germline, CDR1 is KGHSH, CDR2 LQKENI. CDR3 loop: CASSPSGSNEQYF. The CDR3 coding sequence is TGTGCCAGCTCACCTTCGGGTTCCAACGAGCAGTACTTC.

CDR3: CASSQAGGNTEAFF. CDR3 coding DNA: TGTGCCAGCAGCCAAGCGGGGGGAAACACTGAAGCTTTCTTT. The chain carries TRBV14 and TRBJ1-1; D is perhaps TRBD1 (5 bases). Germline loops: CDR1 SGHDN, CDR2 FVKESK. There are 14 residues in the CDR3. V lost 1 base and J lost 2, with 8 bases in between.

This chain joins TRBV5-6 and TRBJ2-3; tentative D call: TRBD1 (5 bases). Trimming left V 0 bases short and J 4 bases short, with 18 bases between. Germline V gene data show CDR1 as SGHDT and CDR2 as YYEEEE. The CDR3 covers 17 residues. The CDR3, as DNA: TGTGCCAGCAGCTTGGAGGCAGTTTGGGGCCTCTCAGATACGCAGTATTTT. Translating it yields CASSLEAVWGLSDTQYF.

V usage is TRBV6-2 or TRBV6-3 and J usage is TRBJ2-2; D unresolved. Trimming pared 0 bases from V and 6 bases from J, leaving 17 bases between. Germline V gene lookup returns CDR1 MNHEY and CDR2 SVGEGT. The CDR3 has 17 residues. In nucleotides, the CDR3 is TGTGCCAGCAGTTACTCGCCTTGGGCGAAAGGATCCGGGGAGCTGTTTTTT. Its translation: CASSYSPWAKGSGELFF.

The CDR3 DNA is TGTGCCAGCAGTTCCGGGACAGCTAATGAAAAACTGTTTTTT. It specifies CASSSGTANEKLFF. V gene TRBV6-6 combines with J gene TRBJ1-4; 7 nucleotides line up with TRBD1. The V gene end was trimmed by 4 bases and the J gene end by 3 bases; junction bases not matched to a gene: 2. There are 14 residues in the CDR3. Germline CDR1 reads MNHNY; CDR2 reads SVGAGI (reference sequence).